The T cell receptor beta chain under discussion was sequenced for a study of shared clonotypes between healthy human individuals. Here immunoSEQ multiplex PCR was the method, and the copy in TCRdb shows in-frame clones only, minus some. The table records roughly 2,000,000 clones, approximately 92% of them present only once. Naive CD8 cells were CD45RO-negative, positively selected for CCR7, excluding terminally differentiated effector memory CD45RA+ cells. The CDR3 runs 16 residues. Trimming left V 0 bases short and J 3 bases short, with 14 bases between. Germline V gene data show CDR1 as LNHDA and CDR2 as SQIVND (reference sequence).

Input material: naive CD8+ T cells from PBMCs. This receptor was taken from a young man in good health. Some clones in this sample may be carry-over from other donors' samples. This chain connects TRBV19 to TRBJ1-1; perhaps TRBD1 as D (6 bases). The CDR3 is CASSIERHTGYTEAFF. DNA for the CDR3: TGTGCCAGTAGTATAGAACGCCACACAGGGTACACTGAAGCTTTCTTT.